The rows below give T cell receptor beta chains drawn from one sample of a study of early T cells in non-severe SARS-CoV-2 infection. Via MiXCR, TCRdb re-called the 5' RACE reads, giving one row per CDR3 protein. Of about 50,000 distinct CDR3 sequences detected, about 5.3% appear once; the ten largest clones hold about 5.4%. The sequencing here drew on whole blood, taken at baseline. These receptors all come from an adult who was a healthcare worker with PCR-confirmed SARS-CoV-2 infection or an uninfected control (not recorded which). The CDR3 runs from the conserved cysteine through the conserved F or W. Each record gives: D gene, V gene, clone size, J gene, CDR3 DNA, CDR3 protein. A D gene is named only where the DNA matches it firmly. Clone size appears in some rows only: once, few, many, or a class for an expanded clone.

D gene: TRBD2; V gene: TRBV7-9; clone size: .; J gene: TRBJ2-1; CDR3 DNA: TGTGCCAGCAGCCCGGTGGGACTAGCAAACAATGAGCAGTTCTTC; CDR3 protein: CASSPVGLANNEQFF
D gene: TRBD2; V gene: TRBV5-1; clone size: many; J gene: TRBJ2-1; CDR3 DNA: TGCGCCAGCAGCCCCGGAGGTAGCGGGAGCGCAGGTGAGCAGTTCTTC; CDR3 protein: CASSPGGSGSAGEQFF
D gene: TRBD2; V gene: TRBV6-6; clone size: many; J gene: TRBJ2-1; CDR3 DNA: TGTGCCAGCAGTCCGTACTTAGCGGGAGGGGATTACAATGAGCAGTTCTTC; CDR3 protein: CASSPYLAGGDYNEQFF
D gene: .; V gene: TRBV5-1; clone size: few; J gene: TRBJ2-2; CDR3 DNA: TGCGCCAGCAGCTTGGCGTTTTTGGGCGGGGAGCTGTTTTTT; CDR3 protein: CASSLAFLGGELFF
D gene: .; V gene: TRBV7-9; clone size: many; J gene: TRBJ2-7; CDR3 DNA: TGTGCCAGCAGCGCTGGGATGGATTCCTACGAGCAGTACTTC; CDR3 protein: CASSAGMDSYEQYF
D gene: .; V gene: TRBV20-1; clone size: .; J gene: TRBJ1-6; CDR3 DNA: TGCAGTGCTAGCTCGGGGGGATTTTCACCCCTCCACTTT; CDR3 protein: CSASSGGFSPLHF
D gene: .; V gene: TRBV6-5; clone size: many; J gene: TRBJ2-7; CDR3 DNA: TGTGCCAGCAGTTACTTAGCGCGGTCCGCCTACGAGCAGTACTTC; CDR3 protein: CASSYLARSAYEQYF
D gene: .; V gene: TRBV29-1; clone size: .; J gene: TRBJ2-1; CDR3 DNA: TGCAGCGCCGCTCGTTACGATGAGCAGTTCTTC; CDR3 protein: CSAARYDEQFF
D gene: .; V gene: TRBV9; clone size: few; J gene: TRBJ2-1; CDR3 DNA: TGTGCCAGCAGCGTAGAAGGCCAGGGAGACAATGAGCAGTTCTTC; CDR3 protein: CASSVEGQGDNEQFF
D gene: TRBD1; V gene: TRBV19; clone size: many; J gene: TRBJ2-1; CDR3 DNA: TGTGCCAGTAGTATCGCAGGGGGTTCTAATGAGCAGTTCTTC; CDR3 protein: CASSIAGGSNEQFF
D gene: TRBD1; V gene: TRBV14; clone size: many; J gene: TRBJ2-7; CDR3 DNA: TGTGCCAGCAGCCGCGACGTGGGACAGGGCTACTACGAGCAGTACTTC; CDR3 protein: CASSRDVGQGYYEQYF
D gene: TRBD1; V gene: TRBV12-3/TRBV12-4; clone size: many; J gene: TRBJ1-2; CDR3 DNA: TGTGCCAGCAGTTACAGGGGTACCTATGGCTACACCTTC; CDR3 protein: CASSYRGTYGYTF
D gene: TRBD1; V gene: TRBV5-1; clone size: many; J gene: TRBJ1-1; CDR3 DNA: TGCGCCAGCAGCTGGGACAGGGCGAACACTGAAGCTTTCTTT; CDR3 protein: CASSWDRANTEAFF
D gene: .; V gene: TRBV28; clone size: many; J gene: TRBJ2-2; CDR3 DNA: TGTGCCGGGGGGACAGAGAACACCGGGGAGCTGTTTTTT; CDR3 protein: CAGGTENTGELFF
D gene: TRBD2; V gene: TRBV20-1; clone size: many; J gene: TRBJ2-7; CDR3 DNA: TGCAGTGCTACCACACTTGGTGGGACTAGCGGGGTTTTCTCCTACGAGCAGTACTTC; CDR3 protein: CSATTLGGTSGVFSYEQYF
D gene: TRBD2; V gene: TRBV7-2; clone size: .; J gene: TRBJ2-7; CDR3 DNA: TGTGCCAGCAGCTCTGGGACTAGCGGGAGGGGAGAGCAGTACTTC; CDR3 protein: CASSSGTSGRGEQYF
D gene: .; V gene: TRBV5-5; clone size: few; J gene: TRBJ2-7; CDR3 DNA: TGTGCCAGCAGCTTGGTTGAGGTCGGGCAGCAGTACTTC; CDR3 protein: CASSLVEVGQQYF
D gene: .; V gene: TRBV12-3/TRBV12-4; clone size: many; J gene: TRBJ1-4; CDR3 DNA: TGTGCCAGCAGCCACCAACCGGGTAATACCGAAAAACTGTTTTTT; CDR3 protein: CASSHQPGNTEKLFF
D gene: .; V gene: TRBV12-3/TRBV12-4; clone size: many; J gene: TRBJ1-1; CDR3 DNA: TGTGCCAGCAGTCTACAGGAATCCACTGAAGCTTTCTTT; CDR3 protein: CASSLQESTEAFF
D gene: TRBD1; V gene: TRBV7-3; clone size: .; J gene: TRBJ2-5; CDR3 DNA: TGTGCCAGCAGCCGCACAGGGGACACCCAGTACTTC; CDR3 protein: CASSRTGDTQYF
D gene: .; V gene: TRBV27; clone size: .; J gene: TRBJ2-7; CDR3 DNA: TGTGCCAGCAGTCCCGAGCCCCATCCCTACGAGCAGTACTTC; CDR3 protein: CASSPEPHPYEQYF
D gene: .; V gene: TRBV28; clone size: many; J gene: TRBJ2-1; CDR3 DNA: TGTGCCAGCAGTGGGAGCTCCTACAATGAGCAGTTCTTC; CDR3 protein: CASSGSSYNEQFF
D gene: .; V gene: TRBV27; clone size: .; J gene: TRBJ2-7; CDR3 DNA: TGTGCCAGCAGGAGAGGACTCAACGAGTTCGTCGAGCAGTACTTC; CDR3 protein: CASRRGLNEFVEQYF
D gene: .; V gene: TRBV5-1; clone size: many; J gene: TRBJ1-4; CDR3 DNA: TGCGCCAGCAGCTTTTCGGCAGCAGGGGATGAAAAACTGTTTTTT; CDR3 protein: CASSFSAAGDEKLFF
D gene: TRBD1; V gene: TRBV20-1; clone size: few; J gene: TRBJ1-5; CDR3 DNA: TGCAGTGCCGCCGACGCGACAGGGGGACTGCCCCAGCATTTT; CDR3 protein: CSAADATGGLPQHF
D gene: .; V gene: TRBV20-1; clone size: many; J gene: TRBJ1-1; CDR3 DNA: TGCAGTGCTAACGGCCAGGGTAACACTGAAGCTTTCTTT; CDR3 protein: CSANGQGNTEAFF
D gene: .; V gene: TRBV30; clone size: many; J gene: TRBJ2-1; CDR3 DNA: TGTGCCTGGAGTGATAAGCGAGGCTACAATGAGCAGTTCTTC; CDR3 protein: CAWSDKRGYNEQFF
D gene: .; V gene: TRBV12-3/TRBV12-4; clone size: many; J gene: TRBJ1-1; CDR3 DNA: TGTGCCAGCAACCCCCGGGGGGGTACTGAAGCTTTCTTT; CDR3 protein: CASNPRGGTEAFF
D gene: TRBD2; V gene: TRBV24-1; clone size: many; J gene: TRBJ2-1; CDR3 DNA: TGTGCCACCAGTGATCCCCGTCCTCAGACTAGCGTACACAATGAGCAGTTCTTC; CDR3 protein: CATSDPRPQTSVHNEQFF
D gene: .; V gene: TRBV15; clone size: many; J gene: TRBJ2-1; CDR3 DNA: TGTGCCACCAGCAGAGAAAGGCCAGGGCAGTACAATGAGCAGTTCTTC; CDR3 protein: CATSRERPGQYNEQFF